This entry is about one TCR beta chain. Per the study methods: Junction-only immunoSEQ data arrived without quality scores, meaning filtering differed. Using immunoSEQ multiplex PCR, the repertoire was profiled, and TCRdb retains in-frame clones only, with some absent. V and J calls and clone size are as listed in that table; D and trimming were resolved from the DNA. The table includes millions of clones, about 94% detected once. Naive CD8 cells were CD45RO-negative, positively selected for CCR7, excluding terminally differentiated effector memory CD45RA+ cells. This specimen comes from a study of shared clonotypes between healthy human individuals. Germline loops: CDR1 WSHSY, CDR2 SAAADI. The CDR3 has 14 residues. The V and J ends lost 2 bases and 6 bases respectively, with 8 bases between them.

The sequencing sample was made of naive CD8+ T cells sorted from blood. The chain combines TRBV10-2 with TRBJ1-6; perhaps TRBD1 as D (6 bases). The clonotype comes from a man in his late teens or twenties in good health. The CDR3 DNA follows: TGCGCCAGCAGTGAGGGACAGCTTAATTCACCCCTCCACTTT. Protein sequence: CASSEGQLNSPLHF.